The clone carrying this T cell receptor (beta chain) has ten or more counts. Its antigen is not identified. The data were taken from a study of T cells in Graves' hyperthyroidism and ophthalmopathy. Among the patients, aged 18 to 65, hyperthyroidism was newly diagnosed and had lasted under 2 months. Blood dates from first hyperthyroidism diagnosis, before any ophthalmopathy symptoms. Study-wide results and limits: Most clonotypes that expanded in the thyroid above 0.001 also showed up in blood.

Amplification yielded TCR beta CDR3 regions, with RNA transcripts as the source. The primer set for the first-round RT-PCR of the TCR CDR3 was HTBI. MiXCR, run by TCRdb on the multiplex PCR reads, gives a single entry per CDR3 protein. The data show about 580,000 distinct CDR3 sequences, approximately 15% seen once. V was trimmed by 4 bases and J by 2 bases, leaving 18 bases between them. The CDR3 spans 15 residues. Germline values: CDR1 DFQATT, CDR2 SNEGSKA (reference sequence). The chain couples TRBV20-1 to TRBJ2-7; TRBD2 might be the D (6 bases). The clonotype originates from a woman younger than 45 with Graves' hyperthyroidism that later progressed to Graves' ophthalmopathy. The specimen was blood. The CDR3 spells CSAKPLRGLTYEQYF. The CDR3 region has the DNA TGCAGTGCTAAACCACTTCGGGGACTTACCTACGAGCAGTACTTC.